These 27 T cell receptor beta chains originate from one sample sequenced in a study of blood T cell repertoires in COVID-19. Here immunoSEQ multiplex PCR was the method, and the copy in TCRdb shows in-frame clones only, minus some. The sample includes about 120,000 clones, roughly 79% seen only once; the top ten take about 2%. Sequencing was carried out using peripheral blood. The receptors derive from a man between 65 and 79 years old with acute or convalescent COVID-19.

The J gene is TRBJ2-5, the V gene TRBV9; tentative D call: TRBD2 (6 bases). From germline, CDR1 is SGDLS and CDR2 YYNGEE. CDR3 length equals 15 residues. Trimming took off 0 bases at V and 4 bases at J, with 13 bases between the two ends. The CDR3 protein is CASSVATSTGETQYF. CDR3 bases: TGTGCCAGCAGCGTAGCTACTAGCACGGGAGAGACCCAGTACTTC.

This clone occurred once. DNA of the CDR3: TGTGCCAGCAGCTTAGCCGGGTTTACCTACAATGAGCAGTTCTTC. It specifies CASSLAGFTYNEQFF. This chain uses TRBV7-2 with TRBJ2-1; D is unresolved. The V end lost 0 bases, the J end lost 2 bases, and 8 bases lay between the germline ends. Germline V lookup: CDR1 SGHTA, CDR2 FQGNSA. CDR3 length: 15 residues.

J is TRBJ2-1 and V is TRBV4-2; maybe TRBD2 (5 bases). Trimming pared 0 bases from V and 4 bases from J, leaving 13 bases between. This CDR3 has 16 residues. Per germline, CDR1 LGHNA and CDR2 YNFKEQ. For the CDR3, the DNA is TGTGCCAGCAGCCAAGAGGCAGCGGTATTATACAATGAGCAGTTCTTC. It specifies CASSQEAAVLYNEQFF.

This clone was recorded once. At the DNA level, this CDR3 is encoded by other sequences in the same sample as well. The chain uses TRBV5-1 and TRBJ1-1; D gene uncertain. Germline-derived CDR1 and CDR2 are SGHRS and YFSETQ. Trimming took off 0 bases at V and 1 base at J, with 7 bases between the two ends. This CDR3 is built from 14 residues. CDR3 DNA sequence: TGCGCCAGCAGCTTGGGACAAACGAACACTGAAGCTTTCTTT. This encodes CASSLGQTNTEAFF.

DNA of the CDR3: TGTGCCAGCAGTGAGCCCGTAGGGGGGGCCAATGGCTACACCTTC. This codes for CASSEPVGGANGYTF. This chain connects TRBV6-1 to TRBJ1-2; a possible D gene is TRBD1 (6 bases). Germline V gene data show CDR1 as MNHNS and CDR2 as SASEGT. The CDR3 sequence is 15 residues long. The V end was cut by 3 bases, the J end by 6 bases, with 17 bases between.

The chain links TRBV14 to TRBJ2-1; 12 bases line up with TRBD2. The J segment lost 10 bases and the V segment lost 3 bases, leaving 13 bases of the junction unmatched. The CDR3 has 17 amino acids. Germline CDR1 reads SGHDN; CDR2 reads FVKESK. The CDR3 sequence is CASSHGSSGGALWEQFF. CDR3 coding DNA: TGTGCCAGCAGCCATGGTTCTAGCGGGGGGGCACTGTGGGAGCAGTTCTTC.

The chain links TRBV7-2 to TRBJ2-6; 7 nucleotides line up with TRBD2. J gave up 0 bases and V 6 bases, and 2 bases lay outside the gene matches. Germline V gene sequence: CDR1 SGHTA, CDR2 FQGNSA. The CDR3 covers 15 residues. CDR3 sequence: CASRGGSSGANVLTF. CDR3 in DNA: TGTGCCAGCAGGGGGGGGAGCTCTGGGGCCAACGTCCTGACTTTC.

This chain uses TRBV3-1 (or the pseudogene TRBV3-2) with TRBJ1-3; D is unresolved. Trimming left V 8 bases short and J 6 bases short, with 8 bases between. This CDR3 region has 11 residues. Germline CDR1 reads LGHDT; CDR2 reads YNNKEL (reference sequence). The CDR3 DNA is TGTGCCAGCGCGTCCGAAAACACCATATATTTT. Its protein is CASASENTIYF.

The chain joins TRBV5-6 to TRBJ1-1, with 10 bases lining up with TRBD1. The CDR3 is 14 amino acids. The V and J ends lost 5 bases and 4 bases, in that order; junction bases with no gene match: 5. Germline V lookup: CDR1 SGHDT, CDR2 YYEEEE. The CDR3 is CASRWTGGGTEAFF. CDR3 DNA sequence: TGTGCCAGCAGGTGGACAGGGGGAGGCACTGAAGCTTTCTTT.

J is TRBJ1-2 and V is TRBV19; 9 bases align to TRBD1. The V gene's germline CDR1 is LNHDA and CDR2 SQIVND (reference sequence). The CDR3 loop spans 17 amino acids. V trimming: 5 bases; J trimming: 4 bases; junction bases outside the gene matches: 14. This CDR3 reads CASSVATGGNFVYGYTF. The CDR3 nucleotides read TGTGCCAGTAGTGTGGCGACAGGGGGTAACTTTGTCTATGGCTACACCTTC.

The rearrangement joins TRBV7-3 to TRBJ1-5; 7 bases align to TRBD1. Per germline, CDR1 SGHTA and CDR2 FQGTGA. V gave up 3 bases and J gave up 1 base; unmatched junction bases: 3. The CDR3 is 15 amino acids. CDR3 coding DNA: TGTGCCAGCAGCTTCGGCAGGGGGAGCAATCAGCCCCAGCATTTT. This translates into CASSFGRGSNQPQHF.

The chain has TRBV27 and TRBJ1-1; 8 bases are shared with TRBD1. Germline V CDR1 and CDR2: MNHEY, SMNVEV (reference sequence). Trimming took 5 bases from V and 3 from J; bases not matched to a gene: 8. This CDR3 is 15 amino acids long. The chain's CDR3 is CASSRTGTRDTEAFF. The DNA of the CDR3 is TGTGCCAGCAGTCGGACAGGGACACGGGACACTGAAGCTTTCTTT.

The V and J genes are TRBV7-9 and TRBJ1-2; the match to TRBD1 covers 9 bases. CDR3 length equals 14 residues. The germline V gene has CDR1 SEHNR and CDR2 FQNEAQ (reference sequence). J gave up 4 bases and V 7 bases, and 7 bases lay outside the gene matches. CDR3 sequence (DNA): TGTGCCAGCACCCCGGGGACAGGGAGCTATGGCTACACCTTC. It translates to CASTPGTGSYGYTF.

This clone came up once. The rearrangement joins TRBV4-3 to TRBJ1-1; TRBD1 matches 7 bases. The CDR3 contains 14 residues. The germline V gene has CDR1 LGHNA and CDR2 YSLEER. The V and J ends lost 3 bases and 5 bases, in that order; junction bases with no gene match: 6. CDR3 region: CASSQHRGLTEAFF. The CDR3 nucleotides read TGCGCCAGCAGCCAGCACAGGGGACTTACTGAAGCTTTCTTT.

J is TRBJ1-5 and V is TRBV29-1, with TRBD1 as a possible D gene (6 bases). Trimming took 7 bases from V and 5 from J, leaving 15 bases between them. Germline CDR1 is SQVTM and CDR2 is ANQGSEA. The CDR3 spans 13 residues. The CDR3 sequence: CSAGQSLYQPQHF. In DNA form, the CDR3 reads TGCAGCGCTGGACAGTCGCTATATCAGCCCCAGCATTTT.

This sequence joins TRBV7-8 and TRBJ2-7; TRBD1 aligns across 7 bases. Looked up from germline, CDR1 is SGHVS and CDR2 is FQNEAQ. This CDR3 comprises 14 residues. With V trimmed by 5 bases and J by 2 bases, 6 bases remained unmatched. CDR3 region: CASSTRGMTYEQYF. The CDR3 nucleotides are TGTGCCAGCAGCACCAGGGGGATGACCTACGAGCAGTACTTC.

This rearrangement joins TRBV10-3 to TRBJ1-2; 10 bases match TRBD1. The junction had 15 bases not matched to a gene; V was cut back by 7 bases and J by 1 base. Germline V gene lookup returns CDR1 ENHRY and CDR2 SYGVKD. The CDR3 contains 18 residues. The CDR3 spells CAIKEDRDRGNLNYGYTF. The CDR3 DNA follows: TGTGCCATCAAGGAAGACAGGGACAGGGGAAACCTTAACTATGGCTACACCTTC.

The chain carries TRBV27 and TRBJ1-2; TRBD1 aligns across 7 bases. This CDR3 has 16 residues. Germline V gene sequence: CDR1 MNHEY, CDR2 SMNVEV (reference sequence). V was pared by 8 bases and J by 5 bases, with 17 bases of the junction left unmatched. CDR3 sequence reads: CASATGDPQSSYGYTF. CDR3 in DNA: TGTGCCAGCGCCACAGGGGACCCTCAATCAAGTTATGGCTACACCTTC.

The genes are TRBV28 and TRBJ1-1; D not certain. In germline, CDR1 is MDHEN, CDR2 SYDVKM. The CDR3 sequence is 12 residues long. V was clipped by 8 bases and J by 8 bases, with 15 bases between them. This CDR3 reads CASGLRGREAFF. The CDR3 nucleotides read TGTGCCAGCGGTCTCCGAGGCAGAGAAGCTTTCTTT. The full variable domain, its missing parts supplied by reference TRBV28 and TRBJ1-1, is DVKVTQSSRYLVKRTGEKVFLECVQDMDHENMFWYRQDPGLGLRLIYFSYDVKMKEKGDIPEGYSVSREKKERFSLILESASTNQTSMYLCASGLRGREAFFGQGTRLTVV.

V gene TRBV19 combines with J gene TRBJ2-7; tentatively, D is TRBD2 (5 bases). The CDR3 length is 14 residues. Germline lookup yields CDR1 LNHDA and CDR2 SQIVND (reference sequence). Between the trimmed V and J ends, which lost 5 bases and 2 bases, there was a span of 13 bases. CDR3 sequence reads: CASSPTGETYEQYF. The DNA for the CDR3 is TGTGCCAGTAGTCCAACCGGGGAGACCTACGAGCAGTACTTC. Looking up the rest from reference TRBV19 and TRBJ2-7 gives the full variable domain: DGGITQSPKYLFRKEGQNVTLSCEQNLNHDAMYWYRQDPGQGLRLIYYSQIVNDFQKGDIAEGYSVSREKKESFPLTVTSAQKNPTAFYLCASSPTGETYEQYFGPGTRLTVT.

With respect to this clone: The sample has other DNA sequences that encode this CDR3 too. CDR3 in amino acids: CATSDSRGSGNTIYF. The CDR3, as DNA: TGTGCCACCAGTGATAGCAGGGGCTCTGGAAACACCATATATTTT. J is TRBJ1-3 and V is TRBV24-1; D is perhaps TRBD1 (6 bases). CDR3 size: 15 residues. CDR1 is KGHDR and CDR2 is SFDVKD in the germline V gene. V was trimmed by 3 bases and J by 0 bases, leaving 8 bases between them.

The rearrangement joins TRBV5-1 to TRBJ1-4, with 7 positions matching TRBD1. J gave up 0 bases and V 4 bases, and 3 bases lay outside the gene matches. The CDR3 runs to 15 residues. CDR1 and CDR2 (germline): SGHRS, YFSETQ. The CDR3 DNA sequence: TGCGCCAGCAGCAGAGGGACAGCAACTAATGAAAAACTGTTTTTT. This sequence encodes CASSRGTATNEKLFF.

The DNA of the CDR3 is TGTGCCAGCAGACCAACAGGGGGCGGCTACACCTTC. This gives the protein CASRPTGGGYTF. The chain joins TRBV28 to TRBJ1-2; TRBD1 matches at 9 bases. V dropped 6 bases and J dropped 8; count of bases not matched to a gene: 4. CDR3 size: 12 residues. The germline CDR1 and CDR2 sequences are MDHEN and SYDVKM.

The J gene is TRBJ1-2, the V gene TRBV15; D remains unclear. There are 14 residues in the CDR3. V lost 1 base and J 0 bases, leaving 6 bases between the germline ends. Germline loops: CDR1 LNHNV, CDR2 YYDKDF (reference sequence). CDR3 DNA: TGTGCCACCAGCAGAGGTCAGACTAACTATGGCTACACCTTC. It is translated as CATSRGQTNYGYTF.

The gene calls are TRBV19 and TRBJ2-1; TRBD2 matches at 7 bases. V was clipped by 4 bases and J by 6 bases; unmatched bases: 0. Germline V CDR1 and CDR2: LNHDA, SQIVND (reference sequence). The CDR3 covers 12 residues. CDR3 sequence: CASSTSGNEQFF. The CDR3 DNA reads as TGTGCCAGTAGTACTAGCGGCAATGAGCAGTTCTTC.

This clone has more than one count but fewer than ten. This chain joins TRBV30 and TRBJ1-2; tentatively, D is TRBD1 (6 bases). The germline CDR1 and CDR2 sequences are GTSNPN and SVGIG (reference sequence). There are 17 residues in the CDR3. The V end was cut by 8 bases, the J end by 8 bases, with 33 bases between. The CDR3 here is CAQTDRIPDNRAHGYTF. CDR3 bases: TGTGCCCAGACCGACCGGATTCCCGACAACAGGGCCCACGGCTACACCTTC.

This chain connects TRBV4-1 to TRBJ1-5, with D possibly being TRBD1 (5 bases). The length of the CDR3 is 14 residues. Germline-derived CDR1 and CDR2 are MGHRA and YSYEKL. With 1 base removed from V and 3 bases from J, the gap between germline ends came to 7 bases. The CDR3 region has the DNA TGCGCCAGCAGCCAAGGCAGGGACAATCAGCCCCAGCATTTT. This translates into CASSQGRDNQPQHF.